The rows below give T cell receptor beta chains drawn from one sample of a study of Ad26.COV2.S vaccination and SARS-CoV-2 variants. Assay used: immunoSEQ multiplex PCR; TCRdb lists only in-frame clones, some missing. The sample includes some 300,000 clones, roughly 86% of them seen just once. This specimen consisted of peripheral blood, obtained in a trial of Ad26.COV2.S vaccine versus placebo. The source of these receptors is a person aged 18-65 years who received the Ad26.COV2.S COVID-19 vaccine or a placebo. The CDR3 runs from the conserved cysteine through the conserved F or W. The D gene is left open where the match is weak. Expanded clones are given a class, and other clones once, few, many or no size at all.

v_call	clone_size	j_call	d_call	cdr3_aa	cdr3_nt
TRBV7-9	-	TRBJ2-5	-	CASSPAVETQYF	TGTGCCAGCAGTCCAGCAGTGGAGACCCAGTACTTC
TRBV5-1	-	TRBJ2-5	TRBD2	CASSKSGEPEETQYF	TGCGCCAGCAGCAAGAGCGGGGAACCGGAGGAGACCCAGTACTTC
TRBV27	-	TRBJ1-5	-	CASSLLGRISNQPQHF	TGTGCCAGCAGTTTGCTGGGACGGATTAGCAATCAGCCCCAGCATTTT
TRBV27	-	TRBJ1-1	-	CASSSRGGLGTEAFF	TGTGCCAGCAGTTCGCGGGGGGGCCTGGGCACTGAAGCTTTCTTT
TRBV5-1	-	TRBJ2-5	TRBD2	CASSLAGTSGGPETQYF	TGCGCCAGCAGCTTGGCCGGGACTAGCGGGGGTCCAGAGACCCAGTACTTC
TRBV20-1	-	TRBJ1-5	-	CSASDRGRNQPQHF	TGCAGTGCTAGTGACCGGGGACGCAATCAGCCCCAGCATTTT
TRBV7-2	-	TRBJ1-3	TRBD1	CASSLETRTGGRNTIYF	TGTGCCAGCAGCTTAGAGACCCGGACAGGGGGCCGAAACACCATATATTTT
TRBV4-3	-	TRBJ2-4	-	CASSQGSGQNRLAKNIQYF	TGCGCCAGCAGCCAAGGGAGTGGACAGAATAGACTAGCCAAAAACATTCAGTACTTC
TRBV4-1	once	TRBJ2-4	TRBD2	CASSQDTGLAGALAKNIQYF	TGCGCCAGCAGCCAGGACACGGGACTAGCGGGGGCCCTAGCCAAAAACATTCAGTACTTC
TRBV19	-	TRBJ2-5	TRBD2	CASSMGGETQYF	TGTGCCAGTAGTATGGGGGGGGAGACCCAGTACTTC
TRBV5-4	-	TRBJ2-7	TRBD1	CASRKDRGGYYEQYF	TGTGCCAGCAGGAAGGACAGGGGGGGATATTACGAGCAGTACTTC
TRBV10-3	once	TRBJ2-3	TRBD2	CAISVAGGNTDTQYF	TGTGCCATCAGTGTGGCGGGGGGAAACACAGATACGCAGTATTTT
TRBV10-3	-	TRBJ2-7	TRBD1	CAISPRDSFDYEQYF	TGTGCCATCAGCCCCCGGGACAGCTTCGACTACGAGCAGTACTTC
TRBV5-1	once	TRBJ2-6	-	CASSLGSSGANVLTF	TGCGCCAGCAGCTTAGGGAGTTCTGGGGCCAACGTCCTGACTTTC
TRBV7-9	few	TRBJ2-5	-	CASSPTGSTGWKETQYF	TGTGCCAGCAGCCCAACCGGGTCCACAGGGTGGAAAGAGACCCAGTACTTC
TRBV5-6	once	TRBJ2-7	-	CASSYVRGGHEQYF	TGTGCCAGCAGCTACGTAAGGGGAGGTCACGAGCAGTACTTC
TRBV6-5	once	TRBJ2-2	-	CASSYGQGFTGELFF	TGTGCCAGCAGTTACGGCCAGGGGTTCACCGGGGAGCTGTTTTTT
TRBV7-7	-	TRBJ1-4	-	CASSAYQGEKLFF	TGTGCTAGCAGCGCATACCAGGGAGAAAAACTGTTTTTT
TRBV11-2	-	TRBJ2-1	TRBD1	CASSRRGTATYEQFF	TGTGCCAGCAGTCGGCGTGGGACAGCTACCTATGAGCAGTTCTTC
TRBV7-2	-	TRBJ2-1	TRBD1	CASSLRVGQGVGNEQFF	TGTGCCAGCAGCTTAAGAGTCGGGCAGGGGGTGGGAAATGAGCAGTTCTTC
TRBV7-2	once	TRBJ2-5	-	CASSLEWAGRETQYF	TGTGCCAGCAGCTTAGAATGGGCAGGAAGAGAGACCCAGTACTTC
TRBV5-1	-	TRBJ1-4	-	CASSLAGQTNEKLFF	TGCGCCAGCAGCTTGGCCGGGCAAACTAATGAAAAACTGTTTTTT
TRBV27	-	TRBJ1-1	-	CASSLLTPGTANTEAFF	TGTGCCAGCAGTTTGCTTACTCCCGGGACTGCGAACACTGAAGCTTTCTTT
TRBV3-1/TRBV3-2	-	TRBJ2-7	TRBD2	CASRSRAGSGGIYEQYF	TGTGCCAGCCGTAGCCGCGCGGGTAGCGGGGGGATCTACGAGCAGTACTTC
TRBV5-8	-	TRBJ2-3	TRBD2	CASSFGTSGGAVRTDTQYF	TGTGCCAGCAGCTTCGGGACTAGCGGGGGGGCCGTTAGAACAGATACGCAGTATTTT
TRBV5-1	-	TRBJ1-2	-	CASSSLGVDYGYTF	TGCGCCAGCAGCTCCCTGGGAGTAGATTATGGCTACACCTTC